Following are 6 T cell receptor beta chains from one sample sequenced in a study of blood T cell repertoires in COVID-19. Sequenced by immunoSEQ multiplex PCR; TCRdb stores in-frame clones only, minus some. The sample holds about 140,000 clones, 88% seen once. The specimen sequenced was peripheral blood. The source is a woman aged 55-70 years with acute or convalescent COVID-19.

The rearrangement joins TRBV7-3 to TRBJ2-2, with 8 bases identical to TRBD1. Looked up from germline, CDR1 is SGHTA and CDR2 is FQGTGA. CDR3 length equals 14 residues. J gave up 4 bases and V 5 bases, and 3 bases lay outside the gene matches. DNA of the CDR3: TGTGCCAGCAGCCGCAGGGGGCCCACCGGGGAGCTGTTTTTT. Its translation: CASSRRGPTGELFF.

The chain has TRBV12-3 or TRBV12-4 and TRBJ1-5; the D gene is possibly TRBD1 (6 bases). The V end was cut by 5 bases, the J end by 7 bases, with 12 bases between. The CDR3 length is 13 residues. In DNA, the CDR3 is TGTGCCAGCAGTAGGTGGGGGCTCCAGCCCCAGCATTTT. Translation gives CASSRWGLQPQHF.

The chain combines TRBV11-2 with TRBJ1-4; D may be TRBD1 (5 bases). Germline CDR1 SGHAT, CDR2 FQNNGV. V was trimmed by 5 bases and J by 8 bases, leaving 15 bases between them. The CDR3 consists of 14 residues. The CDR3 loop is CASSPEEGREKLFF. CDR3 bases: TGTGCCAGCAGCCCGGAGGAGGGGAGAGAAAAACTGTTTTTT.

The chain links TRBV10-3 to TRBJ1-3; D call uncertain. CDR3 size: 14 residues. V was clipped by 5 bases and J by 4 bases, with 12 bases between them. Germline values: CDR1 ENHRY, CDR2 SYGVKD. The CDR3: CAISPTYYGNTIYF. The CDR3 coding sequence is TGTGCCATCAGTCCCACCTATTACGGAAACACCATATATTTT.

The chain links TRBV18 to TRBJ1-4, with 12 bases that match TRBD1. This CDR3 region has 19 residues. With V trimmed by 3 bases and J by 8 bases, 16 bases remained unmatched. Germline CDR1 is KGHSH and CDR2 is LQKENI. CDR3 sequence (DNA): TGTGCCAGCTCACCGCCGGGACAGGGGGCTGCGGGAGAGCCCGAAAAACTGTTTTTT. It encodes CASSPPGQGAAGEPEKLFF. Full variable domain (missing parts from reference TRBV18 and TRBJ1-4): NAGVMQNPRHLVRRRGQEARLRCSPMKGHSHVYWYRQLPEEGLKFMVYLQKENIIDESGMPKERFSAEFPKEGPSILRIQQVVRGDSAAYFCASSPPGQGAAGEPEKLFFGSGTQLSVL.

Details on this clone: This sample also contains other DNA sequences that code for the same CDR3. The rearrangement joins TRBV7-9 to TRBJ1-4; D remains ambiguous. The germline V gene encodes CDR1 SEHNR and CDR2 FQNEAQ (reference sequence). V was shortened by 2 bases and J by 8 bases, with 6 bases between the two germline ends. CDR3 size: 12 residues. The CDR3: CASSLSGEKLFF. The CDR3 bases are TGTGCCAGCAGCTTATCGGGAGAAAAACTGTTTTTT.